This T cell receptor (beta chain) is from a study of response to subunit inactivated influenza vaccine. The study, taken as a whole, reports: A suggestion made by the authors is that each seasonal influenza vaccination recruits few new T cells.

There are many counts of this clonotype. Its antigen remains unidentified. The germline V gene encodes CDR1 MDHEN and CDR2 SYDVKM. Trimming at V came to 8 bases and at J to 3 bases, leaving 9 bases not matched to a gene. This CDR3 region has 15 residues. TCRdb independently ran MiXCR on the RT-PCR reads; one entry per CDR3 protein. This repertoire shows 150,000 to 200,000 distinct CDR3 sequences, around 9% found once; its top ten account for under 13%. This sample comprised non-naive T cells sorted from PBMCs, obtained on the day of vaccination. The sequence was obtained from a man between 50 and 59 years old who received an inactivated influenza vaccine. The V call is TRBV28, the J call TRBJ2-5; the match to TRBD2 covers 10 bases. The CDR3 nucleotides read TGTGCCAGCGGAGTATCAGCGGGGGGGAAAGAGACCCAGTACTTC. Translation gives CASGVSAGGKETQYF.